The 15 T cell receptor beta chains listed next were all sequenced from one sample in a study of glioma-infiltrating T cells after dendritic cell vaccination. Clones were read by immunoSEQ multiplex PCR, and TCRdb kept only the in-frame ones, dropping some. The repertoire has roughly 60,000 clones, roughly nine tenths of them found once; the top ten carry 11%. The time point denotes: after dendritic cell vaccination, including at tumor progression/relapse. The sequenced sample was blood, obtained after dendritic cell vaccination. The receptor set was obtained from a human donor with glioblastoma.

The CDR3 loop reads CASSPIAQGEHNEQFF. The CDR3 nucleotides read TGTGCCAGCTCACCAATCGCGCAGGGCGAGCACAATGAGCAGTTCTTC. The chain joins TRBV18 to TRBJ2-1; D possibly corresponds to TRBD1 (5 bases). Trimming stripped 2 bases from V and 5 bases from J, with 16 bases between. CDR1 is KGHSH and CDR2 is LQKENI in the germline V gene. The length of the CDR3 is 16 residues. The full variable domain, its missing parts supplied by reference TRBV18 and TRBJ2-1, is NAGVMQNPRHLVRRRGQEARLRCSPMKGHSHVYWYRQLPEEGLKFMVYLQKENIIDESGMPKERFSAEFPKEGPSILRIQQVVRGDSAAYFCASSPIAQGEHNEQFFGPGTRLTVL.

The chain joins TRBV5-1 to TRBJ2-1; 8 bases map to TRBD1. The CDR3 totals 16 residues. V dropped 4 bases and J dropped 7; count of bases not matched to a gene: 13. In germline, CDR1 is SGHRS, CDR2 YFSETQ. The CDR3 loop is CASSDVLGQGWNEQFF. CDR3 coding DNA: TGCGCCAGCAGCGATGTCCTAGGACAGGGCTGGAATGAGCAGTTCTTC.

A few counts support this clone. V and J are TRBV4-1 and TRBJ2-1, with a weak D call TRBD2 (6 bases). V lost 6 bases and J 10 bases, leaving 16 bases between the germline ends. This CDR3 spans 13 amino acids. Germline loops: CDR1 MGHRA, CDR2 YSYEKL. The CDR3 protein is CASRHIAAGEQFF. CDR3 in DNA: TGCGCCAGCAGGCATATAGCGGCGGGCGAGCAGTTCTTC.

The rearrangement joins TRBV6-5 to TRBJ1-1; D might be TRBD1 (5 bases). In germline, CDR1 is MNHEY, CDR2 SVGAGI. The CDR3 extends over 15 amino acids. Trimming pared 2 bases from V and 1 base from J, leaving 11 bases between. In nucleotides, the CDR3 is TGTGCCAGCAGTTACGGAGGGGTGAGGAACACTGAAGCTTTCTTT. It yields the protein CASSYGGVRNTEAFF.

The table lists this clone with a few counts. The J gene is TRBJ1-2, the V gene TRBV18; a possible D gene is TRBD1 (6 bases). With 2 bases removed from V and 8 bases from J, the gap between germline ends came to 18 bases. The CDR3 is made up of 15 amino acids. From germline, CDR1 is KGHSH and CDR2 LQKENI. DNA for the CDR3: TGTGCCAGCTCACCAGGGGAGCCCAGGGGATACGGCTACACCTTC. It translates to CASSPGEPRGYGYTF.

CDR3: CASSFSLGNEQYF. Written as DNA, the CDR3 is TGTGCCAGCAGTTTCTCCCTGGGCAACGAGCAGTACTTC. The V call is TRBV27, the J call TRBJ2-7; no firm D call. CDR1 is MNHEY and CDR2 is SMNVEV in the germline V gene (reference sequence). The CDR3 has 13 residues. Trimming shortened V by 3 bases and J by 5 bases, and 11 bases separated the two germline ends.

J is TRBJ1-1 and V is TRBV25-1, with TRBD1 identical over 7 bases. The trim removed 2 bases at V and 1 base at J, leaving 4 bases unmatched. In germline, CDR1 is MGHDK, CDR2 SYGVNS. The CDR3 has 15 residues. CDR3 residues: CASSEKWTGNTEAFF. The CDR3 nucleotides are TGTGCCAGCAGTGAAAAATGGACAGGGAACACTGAAGCTTTCTTT.

In DNA, the CDR3 is TGTGCCAGCAGTCCTAACACCGGGGAGCTGTTTTTT. It specifies CASSPNTGELFF. The chain couples TRBV27 to TRBJ2-2, with D unclear. Deletions cut 5 bases from V and 2 bases from J, with 3 bases between. This CDR3 has 12 residues. Germline-derived CDR1 and CDR2 are MNHEY and SMNVEV (reference sequence).

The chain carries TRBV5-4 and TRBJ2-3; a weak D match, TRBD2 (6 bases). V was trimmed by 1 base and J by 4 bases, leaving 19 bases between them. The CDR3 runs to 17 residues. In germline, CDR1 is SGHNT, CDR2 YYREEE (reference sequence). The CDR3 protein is CASSLLLSGLRPDTQYF. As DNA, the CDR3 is TGTGCCAGCAGCTTGCTACTTTCGGGACTTAGGCCAGATACGCAGTATTTT.

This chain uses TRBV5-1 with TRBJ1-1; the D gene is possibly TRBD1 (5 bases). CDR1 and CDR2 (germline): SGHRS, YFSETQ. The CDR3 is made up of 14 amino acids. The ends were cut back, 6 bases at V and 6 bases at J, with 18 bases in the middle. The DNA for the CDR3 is TGCGCCAGCATACCTGGCTCCGGGGGAGCTGAAGCTTTCTTT. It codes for CASIPGSGGAEAFF.

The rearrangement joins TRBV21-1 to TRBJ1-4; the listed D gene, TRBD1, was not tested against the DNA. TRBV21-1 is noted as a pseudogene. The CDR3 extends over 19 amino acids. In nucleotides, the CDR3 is TGTGCCAGCAGCAAAGCGAACGTGTGGGGGCATAGGACTAATGAAAAACTGTTTTTT. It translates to CASSKANVWGHRTNEKLFF.

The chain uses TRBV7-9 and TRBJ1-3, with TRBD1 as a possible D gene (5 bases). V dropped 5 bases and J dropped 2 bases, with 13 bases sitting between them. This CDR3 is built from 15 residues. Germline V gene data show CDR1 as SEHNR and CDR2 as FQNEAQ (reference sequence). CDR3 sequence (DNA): TGTGCCAGCAGCCCCGGTACAGGAGCTGGAAACACCATATATTTT. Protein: CASSPGTGAGNTIYF. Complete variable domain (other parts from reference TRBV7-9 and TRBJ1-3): DTGVSQNPRHKITKRGQNVTFRCDPISEHNRLYWYRQTLGQGPEFLTYFQNEAQLEKSRLLSDRFSAERPKGSFSTLEIQRTEQGDSAMYLCASSPGTGAGNTIYFGEGSWLTVV.

CDR3 protein: CATRGTSRMIANEQFF. Written as DNA, the CDR3 is TGTGCCACCCGAGGGACTAGCAGGATGATCGCCAATGAGCAGTTCTTC. The chain has TRBV10-3 and TRBJ2-1; TRBD2 agrees at 9 bases. V lost 10 bases, J lost 6 bases, and 16 bases stayed unmatched. The length of the CDR3 is 16 residues. Germline lookup yields CDR1 ENHRY and CDR2 SYGVKD.

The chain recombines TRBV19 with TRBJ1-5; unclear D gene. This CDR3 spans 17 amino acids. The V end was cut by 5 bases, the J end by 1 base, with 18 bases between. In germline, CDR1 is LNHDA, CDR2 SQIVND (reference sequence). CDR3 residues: CASSFTSAGMSNQPQHF. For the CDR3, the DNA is TGTGCCAGTAGTTTTACGTCCGCGGGTATGAGCAATCAGCCCCAGCATTTT.

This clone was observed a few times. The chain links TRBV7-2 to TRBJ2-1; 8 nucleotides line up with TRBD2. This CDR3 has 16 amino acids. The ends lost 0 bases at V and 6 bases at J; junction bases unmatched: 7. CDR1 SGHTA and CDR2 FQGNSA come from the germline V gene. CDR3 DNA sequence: TGTGCCAGCAGCTTAGCCCAGACTAGCGTGGGCAATGAGCAGTTCTTC. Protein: CASSLAQTSVGNEQFF.